Listed below are T cell receptor beta chains from one sample, sequenced in a study of CD8 T cells in Susac syndrome. Via MiXCR, TCRdb re-called the immunoSEQ multiplex PCR reads, giving one row per CDR3 protein. Seen here are approximately 180,000 distinct CDR3 sequences, 85% to 95% observed once, and the top ten hold approximately 0.094%. Sequenced material: CD4+ T cells from PBMCs. The receptor set was obtained from a human donor with multiple sclerosis. Each CDR3 is given with its conserved first and last residue. Fields, in order: clone size, D gene, J gene, V gene, CDR3 protein, CDR3 DNA. D genes are given only for firm matches. Only some rows state a clone size, as once, few, many or a class for expanded clones.

abundance: -; d_gene: -; j_gene: TRBJ1-1; v_gene: TRBV5-4; CDR3aa: CASSSFTRTEAFF; CDR3nt: TGTGCCAGCAGCTCCTTCACTCGGACTGAAGCTTTCTTT
abundance: -; d_gene: -; j_gene: TRBJ1-1; v_gene: TRBV14; CDR3aa: CASSQVLGSGTEAFF; CDR3nt: TGTGCCAGCAGCCAAGTTCTAGGGTCTGGAACTGAAGCTTTCTTT
abundance: -; d_gene: -; j_gene: TRBJ1-1; v_gene: TRBV14; CDR3aa: CASSSGYRAFF; CDR3nt: TGTGCCAGCAGCTCGGGGTATCGAGCTTTCTTT
abundance: -; d_gene: -; j_gene: TRBJ1-2; v_gene: TRBV12-3/TRBV12-4; CDR3aa: CASSRNGVIYGYTF; CDR3nt: TGTGCCAGCAGCCGTAACGGGGTTATCTATGGCTACACCTTC
abundance: -; d_gene: TRBD2; j_gene: TRBJ2-2; v_gene: TRBV12-3/TRBV12-4; CDR3aa: CASRRALLAEELFF; CDR3nt: TGTGCCAGCAGAAGAGCCCTACTAGCGGAGGAGCTGTTTTTT
abundance: -; d_gene: -; j_gene: TRBJ1-6; v_gene: TRBV12-3/TRBV12-4; CDR3aa: CASSFEPGANSPLHF; CDR3nt: TGTGCCAGCAGTTTTGAGCCAGGGGCTAATTCACCCCTCCACTTT
abundance: once; d_gene: -; j_gene: TRBJ1-1; v_gene: TRBV29-1; CDR3aa: CSVDGRIGQSNTEAFF; CDR3nt: TGCAGCGTTGATGGGAGGATAGGGCAGTCGAACACTGAAGCTTTCTTT
abundance: -; d_gene: TRBD2; j_gene: TRBJ2-3; v_gene: TRBV20-1; CDR3aa: CSARDFGTSGTDTQYF; CDR3nt: TGCAGTGCTAGAGATTTCGGGACTAGCGGCACAGATACGCAGTATTTT
abundance: -; d_gene: TRBD1; j_gene: TRBJ2-3; v_gene: TRBV10-2; CDR3aa: CASGIGQGTDTQYF; CDR3nt: TGCGCCAGCGGGATAGGACAGGGCACAGATACGCAGTATTTT
abundance: -; d_gene: -; j_gene: TRBJ2-7; v_gene: TRBV7-6; CDR3aa: CASSLEDGYYEQYF; CDR3nt: TGTGCCAGCAGCTTAGAAGATGGTTACTACGAGCAGTACTTC
abundance: -; d_gene: -; j_gene: TRBJ1-1; v_gene: TRBV30; CDR3aa: CAWSSHLNTEAFF; CDR3nt: TGTGCCTGGAGTAGTCATCTGAACACTGAAGCTTTCTTT
abundance: -; d_gene: TRBD1; j_gene: TRBJ2-1; v_gene: TRBV7-6; CDR3aa: CASSSPFRTGVMNEQFF; CDR3nt: TGTGCCAGCAGCTCCCCCTTTAGGACAGGGGTTATGAATGAGCAGTTCTTC
abundance: few; d_gene: TRBD2; j_gene: TRBJ2-1; v_gene: TRBV18; CDR3aa: CASSPPAGGNEQFF; CDR3nt: TGTGCCAGCTCACCACCCGCGGGGGGCAATGAGCAGTTCTTC
abundance: -; d_gene: TRBD1; j_gene: TRBJ2-5; v_gene: TRBV5-4; CDR3aa: CASNMGQGVSETQYF; CDR3nt: TGTGCCAGCAATATGGGACAGGGGGTTTCGGAGACCCAGTACTTC
abundance: -; d_gene: TRBD1; j_gene: TRBJ2-5; v_gene: TRBV6-5; CDR3aa: CASTPNRGLRETQYF; CDR3nt: TGTGCCAGCACCCCCAACAGGGGGCTTAGGGAGACCCAGTACTTC
abundance: once; d_gene: -; j_gene: TRBJ2-3; v_gene: TRBV7-9; CDR3aa: CASSSGNRDADTQYF; CDR3nt: TGTGCCAGCAGCTCGGGGAACAGGGATGCAGATACGCAGTATTTT
abundance: -; d_gene: -; j_gene: TRBJ2-7; v_gene: TRBV27; CDR3aa: CASSLSFSDYEQYF; CDR3nt: TGTGCCAGCAGTTTATCATTTAGCGATTACGAGCAGTACTTC
abundance: few; d_gene: -; j_gene: TRBJ2-6; v_gene: TRBV6-5; CDR3aa: CASSYRDSGANVLTF; CDR3nt: TGTGCCAGCAGTTACCGAGACTCTGGGGCCAACGTCCTGACTTTC
abundance: -; d_gene: -; j_gene: TRBJ1-1; v_gene: TRBV19; CDR3aa: CASSIRGVVAEAFF; CDR3nt: TGTGCCAGTAGTATCCGGGGGGTTGTGGCTGAAGCTTTCTTT
abundance: few; d_gene: -; j_gene: TRBJ2-1; v_gene: TRBV3-1; CDR3aa: CASSPTRTGYNEQFF; CDR3nt: TGTGCCAGCAGCCCGACCCGCACTGGCTACAATGAGCAGTTCTTC
abundance: -; d_gene: TRBD1; j_gene: TRBJ1-1; v_gene: TRBV30; CDR3aa: CAWSVIGAGGFMNTEAFF; CDR3nt: TGTGCCTGGAGTGTAATAGGAGCAGGGGGCTTCATGAACACTGAAGCTTTCTTT
abundance: -; d_gene: TRBD2; j_gene: TRBJ2-7; v_gene: TRBV25-1; CDR3aa: CASRGLAGFAGDEQYF; CDR3nt: TGTGCCAGCAGAGGACTAGCGGGCTTTGCCGGAGACGAGCAGTACTTC
abundance: -; d_gene: TRBD2; j_gene: TRBJ2-5; v_gene: TRBV2; CDR3aa: CASSRGTSGVQETQYF; CDR3nt: TGTGCCAGCAGCCGGGGGACTAGCGGGGTACAAGAGACCCAGTACTTC
abundance: -; d_gene: TRBD2; j_gene: TRBJ2-5; v_gene: TRBV7-3; CDR3aa: CASSPSGLEKTQYF; CDR3nt: TGTGCCAGCAGCCCGTCAGGACTAGAAAAGACCCAGTACTTC
abundance: few; d_gene: TRBD1; j_gene: TRBJ2-7; v_gene: TRBV29-1; CDR3aa: CSVGPGQGAGEQYF; CDR3nt: TGCAGCGTTGGGCCGGGACAGGGTGCCGGCGAGCAGTACTTC
abundance: -; d_gene: -; j_gene: TRBJ2-2; v_gene: TRBV24-1; CDR3aa: CATSDRTRNTGELFF; CDR3nt: TGTGCCACCAGTGACCGAACAAGGAACACCGGGGAGCTGTTTTTT
abundance: -; d_gene: -; j_gene: TRBJ1-5; v_gene: TRBV2; CDR3aa: CASRRTINQPQHF; CDR3nt: TGTGCCAGCAGGCGGACAATCAATCAGCCCCAGCATTTT
abundance: -; d_gene: TRBD2; j_gene: TRBJ2-1; v_gene: TRBV28; CDR3aa: CASSLGSSGSYNEQFF; CDR3nt: TGTGCCAGCAGTTTAGGTTCTAGCGGGAGCTACAATGAGCAGTTCTTC
abundance: -; d_gene: -; j_gene: TRBJ2-3; v_gene: TRBV3-1; CDR3aa: CASSPNFQSTGTYTDTQYF; CDR3nt: TGTGCCAGCAGCCCAAACTTCCAGTCGACAGGAACATACACAGATACGCAGTATTTT
abundance: once; d_gene: -; j_gene: TRBJ1-4; v_gene: TRBV10-3; CDR3aa: CAISEPGRDEKLFF; CDR3nt: TGTGCCATCAGTGAACCAGGGAGAGATGAAAAACTGTTTTTT
abundance: -; d_gene: TRBD2; j_gene: TRBJ2-1; v_gene: TRBV3-1; CDR3aa: CASSQVGGRVSYNEQFF; CDR3nt: TGTGCCAGCAGCCAAGTCGGGGGGAGGGTCTCCTACAATGAGCAGTTCTTC
abundance: -; d_gene: -; j_gene: TRBJ2-3; v_gene: TRBV7-2; CDR3aa: CASSLGRGPDTQYF; CDR3nt: TGTGCCAGCAGCTTAGGCAGGGGACCAGATACGCAGTATTTT
abundance: few; d_gene: -; j_gene: TRBJ2-6; v_gene: TRBV6-1; CDR3aa: CASLGLPSGANVLTF; CDR3nt: TGTGCCAGCCTTGGACTGCCCTCTGGGGCCAACGTCCTGACTTTC
abundance: -; d_gene: TRBD1; j_gene: TRBJ2-5; v_gene: TRBV24-1; CDR3aa: CATSDMTGGETQYF; CDR3nt: TGTGCCACCAGTGACATGACAGGGGGGGAGACCCAGTACTTC
abundance: -; d_gene: -; j_gene: TRBJ2-7; v_gene: TRBV28; CDR3aa: CASSPPGEGYEQYF; CDR3nt: TGTGCCAGCAGTCCCCCAGGGGAGGGGTACGAGCAGTACTTC
abundance: -; d_gene: TRBD2; j_gene: TRBJ2-3; v_gene: TRBV5-1; CDR3aa: CASSSGLASTDTQYF; CDR3nt: TGCGCCAGCAGCTCGGGACTAGCGAGCACAGATACGCAGTATTTT
abundance: -; d_gene: -; j_gene: TRBJ2-3; v_gene: TRBV10-2; CDR3aa: CASREQGRTDTQYF; CDR3nt: TGCGCCAGCAGGGAGCAGGGGAGGACAGATACGCAGTATTTT
abundance: -; d_gene: -; j_gene: TRBJ1-5; v_gene: TRBV18; CDR3aa: CASSPSWGAQGQPQHF; CDR3nt: TGTGCCAGCTCACCCTCTTGGGGGGCTCAAGGTCAGCCCCAGCATTTT
abundance: -; d_gene: TRBD1; j_gene: TRBJ1-2; v_gene: TRBV27; CDR3aa: CASSQQGDYGYTF; CDR3nt: TGTGCCAGCAGTCAACAGGGGGACTATGGCTACACCTTC
abundance: -; d_gene: -; j_gene: TRBJ2-7; v_gene: TRBV28; CDR3aa: CASSLLGQGNDEQYF; CDR3nt: TGTGCCAGCAGTTTGTTGGGCCAGGGGAACGACGAGCAGTACTTC
abundance: -; d_gene: -; j_gene: TRBJ2-5; v_gene: TRBV25-1; CDR3aa: CASSGLGTGQETQYF; CDR3nt: TGTGCCAGCAGTGGCCTGGGGACTGGACAAGAGACCCAGTACTTC
abundance: -; d_gene: -; j_gene: TRBJ2-7; v_gene: TRBV6-2/TRBV6-3; CDR3aa: CASSHGTYEQYF; CDR3nt: TGTGCCAGCAGCCACGGGACTTACGAGCAGTACTTC
abundance: -; d_gene: -; j_gene: TRBJ1-5; v_gene: TRBV30; CDR3aa: CAWSPGGKGPQHF; CDR3nt: TGTGCCTGGAGTCCCGGGGGGAAAGGGCCCCAGCATTTT
abundance: -; d_gene: -; j_gene: TRBJ1-3; v_gene: TRBV7-2; CDR3aa: CASSPPLGTIYF; CDR3nt: TGTGCCAGCAGCCCTCCCCTGGGCACCATATATTTT
abundance: -; d_gene: -; j_gene: TRBJ1-6; v_gene: TRBV20-1; CDR3aa: CSADLRVSGEPLHF; CDR3nt: TGCAGTGCTGATCTCAGGGTCTCAGGGGAACCCCTCCACTTT
abundance: -; d_gene: TRBD2; j_gene: TRBJ2-3; v_gene: TRBV24-1; CDR3aa: CATSGLAGTDTQYF; CDR3nt: TGTGCCACCAGTGGGCTAGCGGGCACAGATACGCAGTATTTT
abundance: -; d_gene: TRBD2; j_gene: TRBJ2-7; v_gene: TRBV19; CDR3aa: CASSRPSGMHEQYF; CDR3nt: TGTGCCAGTAGTCGGCCTAGCGGGATGCACGAGCAGTACTTC
abundance: -; d_gene: TRBD1; j_gene: TRBJ2-7; v_gene: TRBV12-3/TRBV12-4; CDR3aa: CASSRQGGLYEQYF; CDR3nt: TGTGCCAGCAGCAGACAGGGTGGTCTCTACGAGCAGTACTTC
abundance: -; d_gene: TRBD1; j_gene: TRBJ1-2; v_gene: TRBV19; CDR3aa: CASSQTGGNGYTF; CDR3nt: TGTGCCAGTAGCCAGACAGGGGGGAACGGCTACACCTTC
abundance: -; d_gene: -; j_gene: TRBJ1-1; v_gene: TRBV20-1; CDR3aa: CSARDEGRPAGEAFF; CDR3nt: TGCAGTGCTAGAGATGAAGGACGTCCCGCCGGTGAAGCTTTCTTT
abundance: -; d_gene: TRBD1; j_gene: TRBJ2-1; v_gene: TRBV28; CDR3aa: CASSAPGQLSGNEQFF; CDR3nt: TGTGCCAGCAGTGCCCCGGGACAGTTAAGTGGGAATGAGCAGTTCTTC
abundance: -; d_gene: -; j_gene: TRBJ1-1; v_gene: TRBV30; CDR3aa: CAWSSGYVGHLNTEAFF; CDR3nt: TGTGCCTGGAGTAGTGGGTACGTCGGACACTTGAACACTGAAGCTTTCTTT
abundance: -; d_gene: -; j_gene: TRBJ2-1; v_gene: TRBV5-1; CDR3aa: CASSLATLNEQFF; CDR3nt: TGCGCCAGCAGCTTGGCGACCCTCAATGAGCAGTTCTTC